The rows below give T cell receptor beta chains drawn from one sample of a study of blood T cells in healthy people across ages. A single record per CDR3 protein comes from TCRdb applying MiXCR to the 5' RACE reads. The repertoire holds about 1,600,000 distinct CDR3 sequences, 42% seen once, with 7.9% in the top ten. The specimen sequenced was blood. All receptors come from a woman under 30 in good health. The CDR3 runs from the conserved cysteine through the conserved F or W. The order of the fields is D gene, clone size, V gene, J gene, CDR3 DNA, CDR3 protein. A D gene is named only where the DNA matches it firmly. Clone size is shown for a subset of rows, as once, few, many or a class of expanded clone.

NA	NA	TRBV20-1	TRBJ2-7	TGCAGTGCTAGATCGGGGATCTACGAGCAGTACTTC	CSARSGIYEQYF
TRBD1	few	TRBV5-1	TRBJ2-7	TGCGCCAGCAGCTTGGGAGGGACAGGGCCTCTCGAGCAGTACTTC	CASSLGGTGPLEQYF
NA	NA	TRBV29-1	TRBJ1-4	TGCAGCGTGCTCGAACCCAGGAGGCAGACGAATGAAAAACTGTTTTTT	CSVLEPRRQTNEKLFF
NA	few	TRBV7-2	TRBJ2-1	TGTGCCAGCAGCTGGCTGGGCTACAATGAGCAGTTCTTC	CASSWLGYNEQFF
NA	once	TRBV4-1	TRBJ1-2	TGCGCCAGCAGCCAAGAAGCCCGGGTGCGGGGGGGCTATGGCTACACCTTC	CASSQEARVRGGYGYTF
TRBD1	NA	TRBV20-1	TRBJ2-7	TGCAGTGCTAGAGGAGACCGGGACAGGGGTTACGAGCAGTACTTC	CSARGDRDRGYEQYF
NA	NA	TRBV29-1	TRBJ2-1	TGCAGCGTTCAAGCGCAGACCTACAATGAGCAGTTCTTC	CSVQAQTYNEQFF
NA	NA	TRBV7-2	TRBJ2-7	TGTGCCAGCAGCTTATCCCAAACAGGTTTCGAGCAGTACTTC	CASSLSQTGFEQYF
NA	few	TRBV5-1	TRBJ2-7	TGCGCCAGCAGCTTGCGTCCAGGATTATCCTACGAGCAGTACTTC	CASSLRPGLSYEQYF
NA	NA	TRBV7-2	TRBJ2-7	TGTGCCAGCAGCTTAAGGGTGGGGTGGAGCGAGCAGTACTTC	CASSLRVGWSEQYF
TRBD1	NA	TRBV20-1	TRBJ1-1	TGCAGTGCTAGAGATCAAGGGGACAGGAGGTATTCTACTGAAGCTTTCTTT	CSARDQGDRRYSTEAFF
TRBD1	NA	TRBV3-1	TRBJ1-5	TGTGCCAGCAGCGGACCGGGACAGGGTCAGCCCCAGCATTTT	CASSGPGQGQPQHF
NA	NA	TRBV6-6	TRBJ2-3	TGTGCCAGCAGTTACGCCCGACAGAACACAGATACGCAGTATTTT	CASSYARQNTDTQYF
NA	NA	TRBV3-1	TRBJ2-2	TGTGCCAGCATCCAAACCGGGACCCTGGGTACCGGGGAGCTGTTTTTT	CASIQTGTLGTGELFF
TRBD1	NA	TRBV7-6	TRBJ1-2	TGTGCCAGCAGCCGGGACAGTACGAACGGCTACACCTTC	CASSRDSTNGYTF
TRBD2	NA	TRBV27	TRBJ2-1	TGTGCCAGCAGTAGCCCAGGACTAGCATTTGGCAATGAGCAGTTCTTC	CASSSPGLAFGNEQFF
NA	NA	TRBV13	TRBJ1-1	TGTGCCAGCAGCTCGGGACGGGAGAACACTGAAGCTTTCTTT	CASSSGRENTEAFF
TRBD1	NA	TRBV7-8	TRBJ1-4	TGTGCCAGCAGCTACCAACCGACAGGGATTGTGAAAAAACTGTTTTTT	CASSYQPTGIVKKLFF
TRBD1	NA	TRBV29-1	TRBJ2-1	TGCAGCGTCCGAGAGGGGACAGGGGCGAACGAGCAGTTCTTC	CSVREGTGANEQFF
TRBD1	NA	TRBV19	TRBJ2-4	TGTGCCAGTAGTATCCCGGACAGGGACATTCAGTACTTC	CASSIPDRDIQYF
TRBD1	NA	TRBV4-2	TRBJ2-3	TGTGCCAGCAGCCAAGATCGGATCAGGACAGGGGGCCCAGATACGCAGTATTTT	CASSQDRIRTGGPDTQYF
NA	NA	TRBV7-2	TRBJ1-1	TGTGCCAGCAGCTTAGTAGGTACCAGCACTGAAGCTTTCTTT	CASSLVGTSTEAFF
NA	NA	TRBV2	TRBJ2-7	TGTGCCAGCAAAGACACACCCTACGAGCAGTACTTC	CASKDTPYEQYF
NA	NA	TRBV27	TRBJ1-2	TGTGCCAGCAGTTTATACGGGGGAGGAGGGGTGAACTATGGCTACACCTTC	CASSLYGGGGVNYGYTF
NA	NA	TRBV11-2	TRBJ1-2	TGTGCCAGCCGGGGATCAGGGTACTATGGCTACACCTTC	CASRGSGYYGYTF
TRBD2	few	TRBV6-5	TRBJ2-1	TGTGCCAGCAGTTTCTCCCGGGACTACTCCTACAATGAGCAGTTCTTC	CASSFSRDYSYNEQFF
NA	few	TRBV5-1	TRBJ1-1	TGCGCCAGCAGCACCGCTCTTGAGGGGGTCGCTTTCTTT	CASSTALEGVAFF
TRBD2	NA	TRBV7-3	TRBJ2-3	TGTGCCAGCAGCTTAAAAGTAGCGGGGGCTGGAACAGATACGCAGTATTTT	CASSLKVAGAGTDTQYF
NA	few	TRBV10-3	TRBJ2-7	TGTGCCATCAGTGAGCCAGGGGGAGGGCCCAACCTTCGCTACGAGCAGTACTTC	CAISEPGGGPNLRYEQYF
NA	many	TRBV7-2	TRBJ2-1	TGTGCCAGCAGCCTAACGGGTGGTGAGCAGTTCTTC	CASSLTGGEQFF
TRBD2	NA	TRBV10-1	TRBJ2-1	TGCGCCAGCAGTGCCGGGACTAGCGGGCAGAATGAGCAGTTCTTC	CASSAGTSGQNEQFF
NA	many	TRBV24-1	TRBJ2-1	TGTGCCACCAGTGACCATACTCTCGTCGGGGGTGTCTACAATGAGCAGTTCTTC	CATSDHTLVGGVYNEQFF
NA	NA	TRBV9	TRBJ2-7	TGTGCCAGCAGCGTAGGCTTCACAGGATCCGAGCAGTACTTC	CASSVGFTGSEQYF
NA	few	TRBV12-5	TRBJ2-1	TGTGCTAGTGGTTTGTTGGTAGCGGAGCAGTTCTTC	CASGLLVAEQFF
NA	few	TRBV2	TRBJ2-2	TGTGCCAGCAGTGAATCCCAGATCACCGGGGAGCTGTTTTTT	CASSESQITGELFF
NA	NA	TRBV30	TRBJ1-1	TGTGCCTGGAGTGTACCCCCGAACACTGAAGCTTTCTTT	CAWSVPPNTEAFF
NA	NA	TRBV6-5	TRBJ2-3	TGTGCCAGCAGTTACACCTGGACTACCTCATACACAGATACGCAGTATTTT	CASSYTWTTSYTDTQYF
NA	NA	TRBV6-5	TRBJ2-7	TGTGCCAGCATTTTACGGCGGGGCTATTACGAGCAGTACTTC	CASILRRGYYEQYF
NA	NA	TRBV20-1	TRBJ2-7	TGCAGTGCTAGGCCGAGCAGGGACTCCCACGAGCAGTACTTC	CSARPSRDSHEQYF
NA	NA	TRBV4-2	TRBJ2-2	TGTGCCAGCAGCCCTCCGGAAGGTGGACGGGAGCTGTTTTTT	CASSPPEGGRELFF
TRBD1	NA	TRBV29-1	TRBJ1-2	TGCAGCGTTCCACACAGGGGCTATGGCTACACCTTC	CSVPHRGYGYTF